Each of the 13 T cell receptor beta chains below was sequenced from the same sample in a study of blood T cell repertoires in COVID-19. Produced via immunoSEQ multiplex PCR; TCRdb's table is partial and in-frame only. Of about 170,000 clones listed, around nine tenths are singletons. Sequences were obtained from peripheral blood. The receptor source for this set is a man aged 60 to 69 with COVID-19, enrolled during active disease.

V gene TRBV6-5 combines with J gene TRBJ2-5; the match to TRBD1 covers 8 bases. Per germline, CDR1 MNHEY and CDR2 SVGAGI. With V trimmed by 7 bases and J by 4 bases, 5 bases remained unmatched. This CDR3 spans 13 amino acids. DNA of the CDR3: TGTGCCAGCATGACAGGGGTATTAGAGACCCAGTACTTC. It encodes CASMTGVLETQYF.

The sample holds many counts of this clone. This chain links TRBV6-4 with TRBJ2-3; 7 bases agree with TRBD2. CDR1 and CDR2 (germline): MRHNA, SNTAGT. The CDR3 spans 15 residues. V lost 2 bases to trimming and J lost 1 base; unmatched junction nucleotides: 3. In DNA, the CDR3 is TGTGCCAGCAGTGACGTAGCGGGCGGCACAGATACGCAGTATTTT. Its translation is CASSDVAGGTDTQYF.

The chain combines TRBV7-2 with TRBJ1-2; D perhaps matches TRBD1 (5 bases). CDR1 and CDR2 (germline): SGHTA, FQGNSA. This CDR3 has 14 amino acids. Trimming left V 2 bases short and J 3 bases short, with 10 bases between. The CDR3 DNA sequence: TGTGCCAGCAGCTTATATGACAGTTACTATGGCTACACCTTC. It translates to CASSLYDSYYGYTF.

V usage is TRBV7-3 and J usage is TRBJ1-6, with D unclear. The CDR3 is 15 residues long. V lost 0 bases and J lost 6, with 9 bases in between. Germline CDR1 is SGHTA and CDR2 is FQGTGA. CDR3 region: CASSLTSGSNSPLHF. In DNA form, the CDR3 reads TGTGCCAGCAGCTTAACTTCGGGGTCTAATTCACCCCTCCACTTT.

Written as DNA, the CDR3 is TGTGCCAGTAGTATTGGAGGGGTTGGTGCAGATACGCAGTATTTT. Protein sequence: CASSIGGVGADTQYF. This rearrangement joins TRBV19 to TRBJ2-3; D is possibly TRBD2 (6 bases). The CDR3 length is 15 residues. V lost 3 bases, J lost 4 bases, and 14 bases lay in between. Germline CDR1 reads LNHDA; CDR2 reads SQIVND (reference sequence).

The chain links TRBV5-1 to TRBJ2-7; D ambiguous. Trimming cost V 1 base and J 2 bases, with 10 bases left between them. In germline, CDR1 is SGHRS, CDR2 YFSETQ. The CDR3 runs 14 residues. Here the CDR3 reads CASSLNRPTYEQYF. The DNA of the CDR3 is TGCGCCAGCAGCTTGAACAGACCAACCTACGAGCAGTACTTC.

The rearrangement links TRBV19 to TRBJ2-6; 7 bases line up with TRBD1. Looked up from germline, CDR1 is LNHDA and CDR2 is SQIVND (reference sequence). With V trimmed by 1 base and J by 0 bases, 6 bases remained unmatched. This CDR3 is 18 amino acids long. This CDR3 is CASSIGAGGPSGANVLTF. The CDR3 DNA follows: TGTGCCAGTAGTATAGGGGCAGGGGGACCCTCTGGGGCCAACGTCCTGACTTTC.

V and J are TRBV5-1 and TRBJ1-1; D is ambiguous. Trimming cost V 0 bases and J 4 bases, with 13 bases left between them. CDR1 is SGHRS and CDR2 is YFSETQ in the germline V gene. The CDR3 loop spans 15 amino acids. The chain's CDR3 is CASSLVVAGGTEAFF. CDR3 DNA: TGCGCCAGCAGCTTGGTCGTTGCGGGCGGCACTGAAGCTTTCTTT.

The chain joins TRBV7-2 to TRBJ1-4; 9 bases agree with TRBD1. V was clipped by 5 bases and J by 2 bases; unmatched bases: 3. CDR3 length: 15 residues. Germline V gene lookup returns CDR1 SGHTA and CDR2 FQGNSA. The CDR3 spells CASSPDRGTNEKLFF. The CDR3 DNA reads TGTGCCAGCAGCCCCGACAGGGGGACTAATGAAAAACTGTTTTTT. Supplemented by reference TRBV7-2 and TRBJ1-4, the full variable domain reads GAGVSQSPSNKVTEKGKDVELRCDPISGHTALYWYRQSLGQGLEFLIYFQGNSAPDKSGLPSDRFSAERTGGSVSTLTIQRTQQEDSAVYLCASSPDRGTNEKLFFGSGTQLSVL.

CDR3 nucleotides: TGTGCCAGCAGCTTGGAGGCTCTAGCGGGAGCCCACGAGCAGTACTTC. Translation: CASSLEALAGAHEQYF. The chain is built from TRBV5-4 and TRBJ2-7, with 10 positions matching TRBD2. V lost 0 bases, J lost 5 bases, and 8 bases stayed unmatched. Germline CDR1 and CDR2: SGHNT and YYREEE (reference sequence). The CDR3 extends over 16 amino acids. Using reference TRBV5-4 and TRBJ2-7 for the parts outside the CDR3, the full variable domain is ETGVTQSPTHLIKTRGQQVTLRCSSQSGHNTVSWYQQALGQGPQFIFQYYREEENGRGNFPPRFSGLQFPNYSSELNVNALELDDSALYLCASSLEALAGAHEQYFGPGTRLTVT.

The CDR3 loop is CASSLAGTASNQPQHF. The CDR3 DNA follows: TGTGCCAGCAGCTTAGCCGGGACAGCTAGCAATCAGCCCCAGCATTTT. This chain uses TRBV7-2 with TRBJ1-5; 7 bases fit TRBD1. Germline V lookup: CDR1 SGHTA, CDR2 FQGNSA. Trimming took 0 bases from V and 0 from J; bases not matched to a gene: 2. This CDR3 has 16 amino acids.

This chain links TRBV28 with TRBJ2-5; maybe TRBD2 (6 bases). CDR1 MDHEN and CDR2 SYDVKM come from the germline V gene. The CDR3 covers 13 residues. The V and J ends lost 6 bases and 7 bases respectively, with 15 bases between them. The CDR3 region is CASRRDPAGTQYF. The CDR3 bases are TGTGCCAGCAGGCGGGACCCAGCGGGGACCCAGTACTTC.

This sequence joins TRBV7-3 and TRBJ2-1, with TRBD2 matching over 12 bases. CDR1 and CDR2 from the germline V gene are SGHTA and FQGTGA. The CDR3 contains 15 residues. V dropped 3 bases and J dropped 8; count of bases not matched to a gene: 5. CDR3 sequence (DNA): TGTGCCAGCAGCTTTCGACTAGCGGGAGTGGATGAGCAGTTCTTC. Its translation: CASSFRLAGVDEQFF.